Below are 17 T cell receptor beta chains sequenced from a single sample in a study of cytomegalovirus exposure and HLA in healthy donors. A multiplex PCR was run with 60 Vbeta primers and 13 Jbeta primers. The method was immunoSEQ multiplex PCR; TCRdb's version includes in-frame clones alone and lacks a portion of them. The table records about 110,000 clones, roughly two thirds of them present only once. Sequenced material: PBMCs. These receptors all stem from a female donor in good health and CMV-seronegative.

This rearrangement joins TRBV27 to TRBJ2-2; 7 bases are shared with TRBD1. Germline V lookup: CDR1 MNHEY, CDR2 SMNVEV (reference sequence). This CDR3 comprises 18 residues. With 2 bases clipped from V and 0 bases from J, the junction kept 9 bases outside the gene matches. The CDR3 is CASSLVYPGGSNTGELFF. The CDR3 DNA reads as TGTGCCAGCAGTTTAGTCTATCCAGGGGGTTCGAACACCGGGGAGCTGTTTTTT.

This clone was counted only a few times. The J gene is TRBJ2-5, the V gene TRBV7-8, with a weak D call TRBD1 (5 bases). The V end lost 5 bases, the J end lost 2 bases, and 9 bases lay between the germline ends. Germline-derived CDR1 and CDR2 are SGHVS and FQNEAQ. The CDR3 is 13 amino acids. CDR3 in DNA: TGTGCCAGCAGCCCCCGACAGCAAGAGACCCAGTACTTC. Protein: CASSPRQQETQYF. The variable domain in full, completed from reference TRBV7-8 and TRBJ2-5, reads GAGVSQSPRYKVAKRGQDVALRCDPISGHVSLFWYQQALGQGPEFLTYFQNEAQLDKSGLPSDRFFAERPEGSVSTLKIQRTQQEDSAVYLCASSPRQQETQYFGPGTRLLVL.

The V call is TRBV5-1, the J call TRBJ2-5, with 10 bases that match TRBD1. This CDR3 comprises 15 residues. CDR1 and CDR2 from the germline V gene are SGHRS and YFSETQ. V lost 3 bases, J lost 5 bases, and 7 bases stayed unmatched. DNA for the CDR3: TGCGCCAGCAGCTCCGGGACAGGGGCCGGGGAGACCCAGTACTTC. This sequence encodes CASSSGTGAGETQYF.

The gene calls are TRBV7-6 and TRBJ2-5; D unclear. This CDR3 comprises 12 residues. The V gene lost 6 bases and the J gene lost 5 bases, with 10 bases spanning the gap. In germline, CDR1 is SGHVS, CDR2 FNYEAQ. The CDR3: CASRSTTETQYF. For the CDR3, the DNA is TGTGCCAGCAGATCAACAACGGAGACCCAGTACTTC. Supplemented by reference TRBV7-6 and TRBJ2-5, the full variable domain reads GAGVSQSPRYKVTKRGQDVALRCDPISGHVSLYWYRQALGQGPEFLTYFNYEAQQDKSGLPNDRFSAERPEGSISTLTIQRTEQRDSAMYRCASRSTTETQYFGPGTRLLVL.

This chain links TRBV9 with TRBJ1-2; TRBD1 is a possible D gene (6 bases). This CDR3 has 16 residues. Germline assignment: CDR1 SGDLS and CDR2 YYNGEE. V lost 4 bases to trimming and J lost 4 bases, with 20 bases between them. CDR3 bases: TGTGCCAGCAGCTGGTCCCGGGACACTATATTCTATGGCTACACCTTC. Translating it yields CASSWSRDTIFYGYTF.

The chain carries TRBV25-1 and TRBJ2-2; 10 bases are a match to TRBD2. V lost 8 bases, J lost 6 bases, and 15 bases stayed unmatched. The V gene's germline CDR1 is MGHDK and CDR2 SYGVNS. This CDR3 contains 17 residues. CDR3 amino acids: CASLKPGLALGSGELFF. The CDR3 DNA is TGTGCCAGCTTAAAACCGGGACTAGCGTTGGGGTCCGGGGAGCTGTTTTTT.

The genes are TRBV6-6 and TRBJ2-2; D gene unclear. V was pared by 0 bases and J by 5 bases, with 10 bases between. The CDR3 runs to 15 residues. The germline CDR1 and CDR2 sequences are MNHNY and SVGAGI (reference sequence). CDR3 loop: CASSYSTGGTGELFF. As DNA, the CDR3 is TGTGCCAGCAGTTACTCGACGGGTGGGACCGGGGAGCTGTTTTTT.

The rearrangement joins TRBV10-3 to TRBJ1-2, with 8 nucleotides matching TRBD1. The CDR3 is 12 amino acids. The germline CDR1 and CDR2 sequences are ENHRY and SYGVKD. The V segment lost 10 bases and the J segment 8 bases; nucleotides outside the gene matches: 9. CDR3 region: CATYRGMDGYTF. In nucleotides, the CDR3 is TGTGCCACCTACAGGGGGATGGACGGCTACACCTTC.

The CDR3 loop reads CASSLSGVRGAHEQYF. For the CDR3, the DNA is TGTGCCAGCAGTTTATCGGGAGTGCGGGGGGCCCACGAGCAGTACTTC. The chain employs TRBV27 and TRBJ2-7; 8 nucleotides align to TRBD2. The CDR3 runs 16 residues. Germline CDR1 MNHEY, CDR2 SMNVEV (reference sequence). J gave up 5 bases and V 0 bases, and 9 bases lay outside the gene matches.

V gene TRBV5-1 combines with J gene TRBJ2-5, with D unclear. The CDR3 totals 13 residues. The V gene's germline CDR1 is SGHRS and CDR2 YFSETQ. The V gene lost 0 bases and the J gene lost 3 bases, with 6 bases spanning the gap. The CDR3 DNA is TGCGCCAGCAGCTTGGGGGCGAAAGAGACCCAGTACTTC. Amino acids: CASSLGAKETQYF.

This rearrangement joins TRBV25-1 to TRBJ1-1; D is perhaps TRBD1 (6 bases). Germline V gene sequence: CDR1 MGHDK, CDR2 SYGVNS. CDR3 size: 15 residues. The V gene lost 4 bases and the J gene lost 10 bases, with 22 bases spanning the gap. The CDR3 loop is CASSGGGYREIVAFF. The CDR3 DNA is TGTGCCAGCAGTGGAGGGGGATACAGGGAGATAGTAGCTTTCTTT. Full variable domain (missing parts from reference TRBV25-1 and TRBJ1-1): EADIYQTPRYLVIGTGKKITLECSQTMGHDKMYWYQQDPGMELHLIHYSYGVNSTEKGDLSSESTVSRIRTEHFPLTLESARPSHTSQYLCASSGGGYREIVAFFGQGTRLTVV.

The chain is built from TRBV4-3 and TRBJ2-5; D ambiguous. Per the germline V gene, CDR1 is LGHNA and CDR2 is YSLEER. CDR3 length equals 15 residues. V was shortened by 0 bases and J by 3 bases, with 11 bases between the two germline ends. The CDR3 nucleotides are TGCGCCAGCAGCCAAGAGCTGCGACGGGAAGAGACCCAGTACTTC. This sequence encodes CASSQELRREETQYF.

The rearrangement uses TRBV29-1 and TRBJ2-5, with no clear D. The CDR3 length is 12 residues. Trimming took off 3 bases at V and 2 bases at J, with 7 bases between the two ends. Per the germline V gene, CDR1 is SQVTM and CDR2 is ANQGSEA. CDR3 coding DNA: TGCAGCGTTGAGGAGCTACAAGAGACCCAGTACTTC. Residues: CSVEELQETQYF.

The chain recombines TRBV25-1 with TRBJ2-1; D possibly corresponds to TRBD1 (6 bases). This CDR3 spans 14 amino acids. Germline loops: CDR1 MGHDK, CDR2 SYGVNS. V was cut by 3 bases and J by 6 bases, with 12 bases left in between. The CDR3: CASSEWGLANEQFF. The CDR3 nucleotides read TGTGCCAGCAGTGAGTGGGGGCTAGCCAATGAGCAGTTCTTC.

This clone was seen just once. The V and J genes are TRBV7-9 and TRBJ1-3, with 9 bases aligning to TRBD1. CDR3 length equals 15 residues. V trimming: 5 bases; J trimming: 1 base; junction bases outside the gene matches: 3. Germline V gene data show CDR1 as SEHNR and CDR2 as FQNEAQ (reference sequence). CDR3 amino acids: CASSPTGGSGNTIYF. The CDR3, as DNA: TGTGCCAGCAGCCCGACAGGGGGATCTGGAAACACCATATATTTT.

The chain has TRBV9 and TRBJ2-1; D is possibly TRBD2 (6 bases). With 4 bases removed from V and 5 bases from J, the gap between germline ends came to 13 bases. Per the germline V gene, CDR1 is SGDLS and CDR2 is YYNGEE. This CDR3 comprises 14 residues. The chain's CDR3 is CASSPRRANNEQFF. As DNA, the CDR3 is TGTGCCAGCAGCCCCCGGAGGGCGAACAATGAGCAGTTCTTC.

The chain links TRBV18 to TRBJ2-3; D is uncertain. Germline V gives CDR1 KGHSH, CDR2 LQKENI. The CDR3 covers 12 residues. Between the trimmed V and J ends, which lost 3 bases and 6 bases, there was a span of 7 bases. CDR3 sequence reads: CASSPSSDTQYF. Written as DNA, the CDR3 is TGTGCCAGCTCACCCAGTTCGGATACGCAGTATTTT.